This record looks at one T cell receptor (beta chain) sequence and its context. Profiled with immunoSEQ multiplex PCR; TCRdb holds only in-frame clones, not every one. The table lists about 67,000 clones, under 98% of them singletons. The data were taken from a study of technical replicates of blood from a handful of donors. This CDR3 is 15 amino acids long. Deletions cut 4 bases from V and 4 bases from J, with 14 bases between. Germline V lookup: CDR1 SNHLY, CDR2 FYNNEI. The clonotype originates from a human donor in good health. Sequencing was performed on T cells isolated from PBMCs. The chain carries TRBV2 and TRBJ2-1, with D possibly being TRBD2 (6 bases). The CDR3 here is CASSVLASAYNEQFF. The CDR3 nucleotides are TGTGCCAGCAGTGTTTTGGCTAGCGCGTACAATGAGCAGTTCTTC.